The present entry profiles one TCR beta chain with its context. Its recognized antigen is unknown. No much larger clonotype is one base removed from it; base qualities were not supplied. The CDR3 runs 16 amino acids, cysteine and phenylalanine included. Only the CDR3 portion is preserved as DNA: 48 bases, with reading frame beginning at the first base. Germline trimming amounts to 8 bases on V and 4 bases on J, with 11 as the count of junction bases outside the gene matches. In the germline V gene, CDR1 corresponds to SNHLY and CDR2 to FYNNEI. This record belongs to a study of blood T cell repertoires in COVID-19 (dated by TCRdb to the early 2020s). Regarding the study in general: Samples from collaborators originated in the United States, Italy and Spain and spanned both the acute and convalescent phases of COVID-19. The repertoires were released in a freely available public database intended as a resource for research on the immune response to SARS-CoV-2. Samples were obtained from the ongoing ImmuneRACE study (first 160 participants) and from 1,254 subjects provided by 6 global collaborators. The dataset comprised deeply sampled blood TCRbeta repertoires from subjects exposed to, actively infected with, or recovered from COVID-19. The prospective study material was composed of cDNA or gDNA derived from T cells, B-cell-depleted T cells, or PBMCs. Where available, HLA class I and class II types were obtained from metadata supplied by the sample provider rather than from assay-based typing. The sample metadata nearly always contained a de-identified subject ID, COVID-19 status, age in years and sex.

TCRbeta CDR3 regions were amplified from genomic DNA using the immunoSEQ Assay, a bias-controlled multiplex PCR. As for how the authors treated the data: The number of nucleated cells in each sample was estimated by amplification of reference gene primers within the assay. To quantify the absolute abundance of each unique TCRbeta CDR3 rearrangement, sequence reads were collapsed and filtered. For each sample, productive Simpson clonality was calculated as the square root of Simpson's diversity index over productive rearrangements. Sourced from immuneACCESS, this table was stored by TCRdb with only in-frame sequences that have V and J called. A share of the clones is absent; for the studies checked, an unresolved V gene accounts for under half, and the remainder has no known explanation. The V and J calls and clone size were taken over from that table, and D and trimming were inferred from the DNA. The sample table contains hundreds of thousands of clones; only one count was recorded for over 75% of them. 4.5% to 5.5% of the sample is in the top ten clones.

Collaborating institutions collected whole blood in K2EDTA tubes following their own protocols. For TCRbeta analysis, collaborators shipped samples in one of three forms: frozen whole blood, isolated PBMCs, or DNA extracted from either of those sample types. Summary of the overall study and its limitations: The quantity of clinical and demographic metadata differed by source and by participant and was supplied without curation.

Sequences were obtained from peripheral blood. The TCR sequence derives from a man between 50 and 59 years old with active or convalescent COVID-19. The rearranged segments are TRBV2 and TRBJ1-2, and 12 junction bases match TRBD1. The CDR3 protein sequence reads: CASQGTGGGRGYGYTF. At the DNA level, the sequence is TGTGCCAGCCAGGGGACAGGGGGCGGACGCGGCTATGGCTACACCTTC. Beyond the CDR3, the reference TRBV2 and TRBJ1-2 genes provide the residues; the full variable domain reads: EPEVTQTPSHQVTQMGQEVILRCVPISNHLYFYWYRQILGQKVEFLVSFYNNEISEKSEIFDDQFSVERPDGSNFTLKIRSTKLEDSAMYFCASQGTGGGRGYGYTFGSGTRLTVV.